The T cell receptor beta chain described here comes from a study of identifying expanded T cells in peripheral blood. CDR3 length equals 15 residues. Germline CDR1 and CDR2: KGHSH and LQKENI. The V segment lost 6 bases and the J segment 4 bases; nucleotides outside the gene matches: 11. Sequenced by immunoSEQ multiplex PCR; TCRdb stores in-frame clones only, minus some. The sample yields nearly 60,000 clones, roughly nine tenths seen once. The study, taken as a whole, reports: Technical replicates showed around 1.3 changed clones; about 2 weeks roughly 18; four weeks 19. Approximately two-week clone count variance significantly increased as total template count grew.

No infections or other immune events were documented during collection. About this clone: What it binds is not known.

This TCR derives from a person aged 18 to 75 in good health. The V call is TRBV18, the J call TRBJ1-1; 7 bases fit TRBD1. The sample comprised blood. Written as DNA, the CDR3 is TGTGCCAGCTCCCACGGGGCAGGGGGTGGCACTGAAGCTTTCTTT. Protein product: CASSHGAGGGTEAFF.